Below, 27 T cell receptor beta chains from the same sample are listed, as sequenced in a study of CD8+ T cells in alopecia areata. Sequencing relied on a cDNA template that was reverse transcribed from extracted RNA. Data came from immunoSEQ multiplex PCR; TCRdb stores just in-frame clones and leaves some out. In the table there are about 200,000 clones, around 50% of which are singletons. The sequencing input was CD8+ T cells sorted from blood. The receptors originated from a human donor in good health.

This clone has only a few counts. This chain connects TRBV30 to TRBJ1-1, with 7 nucleotides matching TRBD1. With V trimmed by 4 bases and J by 4 bases, 18 bases remained unmatched. There are 17 residues in the CDR3. Germline CDR1 and CDR2: GTSNPN and SVGIG (reference sequence). In DNA form, the CDR3 reads TGTGCCTGGACCCTCAAGGTCAGGGGGTGGGTGAGCACTGAAGCTTTCTTT. Amino acids: CAWTLKVRGWVSTEAFF.

The chain combines TRBV14 with TRBJ2-1; perhaps TRBD2 as D (6 bases). The CDR3 length is 15 residues. Germline V gives CDR1 SGHDN, CDR2 FVKESK. Deletions cut 1 base from V and 2 bases from J, with 9 bases between. The DNA of the CDR3 is TGTGCCAGCAGCCAAGGGGGGGTGACCTACAATGAGCAGTTCTTC. Residues: CASSQGGVTYNEQFF.

With respect to this clone: The same CDR3 also results from other DNA sequences found in this sample. The rearrangement uses TRBV6-1 and TRBJ2-6; D gene uncertain. CDR1 is MNHNS and CDR2 is SASEGT in the germline V gene. Trimming left V 0 bases short and J 0 bases short, with 3 bases between. The CDR3 totals 15 residues. The DNA for the CDR3 is TGTGCCAGCAGTGAAGCTGGCTCTGGGGCCAACGTCCTGACTTTC. Amino acids: CASSEAGSGANVLTF.

This clone was counted once. V and J are TRBV6-5 and TRBJ2-5, with unresolved D. This CDR3 spans 16 amino acids. CDR1 and CDR2 from the germline V gene are MNHEY and SVGAGI. V was cut by 0 bases and J by 0 bases, with 11 bases left in between. The CDR3 sequence is CASSYSPNTYQETQYF. The CDR3 DNA reads as TGTGCCAGCAGTTACTCACCGAATACGTACCAAGAGACCCAGTACTTC.

This clone has only a few counts. The genes are TRBV27 and TRBJ2-1, with TRBD1 matching 7 bases. CDR1 is MNHEY, CDR2 SMNVEV, per germline (reference sequence). The CDR3 has 16 amino acids. V was clipped by 5 bases and J by 0 bases; unmatched bases: 7. CDR3 amino acids: CASSPGTESSYNEQFF. CDR3 coding DNA: TGTGCCAGCAGTCCCGGGACAGAGAGCTCCTACAATGAGCAGTTCTTC.

In this sample, this clone turned up a few times. The genes are TRBV18 and TRBJ2-7; D call uncertain. The CDR3 loop spans 14 amino acids. V was pared by 3 bases and J by 0 bases, with 9 bases between. Germline V gene sequence: CDR1 KGHSH, CDR2 LQKENI. The CDR3 sequence is CASSPSAASYEQYF. CDR3 coding DNA: TGTGCCAGCTCACCGTCGGCGGCCTCCTACGAGCAGTACTTC.

This rearrangement joins TRBV2 to TRBJ1-2; D gene ambiguous. V was trimmed by 6 bases and J by 8 bases, leaving 10 bases between them. The CDR3 length is 11 residues. The germline CDR1 and CDR2 sequences are SNHLY and FYNNEI. The DNA of the CDR3 is TGTGCCAGCAGGGATCCCAAGGGCTACACCTTC. Its translation: CASRDPKGYTF.

This sequence joins TRBV4-1 and TRBJ2-7; D uncertain. Trimming stripped 3 bases from V and 2 bases from J, with 14 bases between. Germline V CDR1 and CDR2: MGHRA, YSYEKL. This CDR3 has 15 residues. CDR3 DNA: TGCGCCAGCAGCCATGGGCGTCTAGACCCCTACGAGCAGTACTTC. Protein product: CASSHGRLDPYEQYF.

The CDR3 nucleotides are TGTGCCAGCAGCTCCCCCGGACAGCCAGATACGCAGTATTTT. Its protein is CASSSPGQPDTQYF. The V and J genes are TRBV7-9 and TRBJ2-3; TRBD1 might be the D (6 bases). CDR3 length: 14 residues. The V and J ends lost 4 bases and 4 bases respectively, with 12 bases between them. Germline loops: CDR1 SEHNR, CDR2 FQNEAQ (reference sequence).

The chain combines TRBV4-1 with TRBJ2-1, with 7 bases aligning to TRBD1. In germline, CDR1 is MGHRA, CDR2 YSYEKL. V dropped 4 bases and J dropped 2; count of bases not matched to a gene: 8. The CDR3 consists of 16 residues. The CDR3 coding sequence is TGCGCCAGCAGCCCCCCCGGACAGGCAACCTACAATGAGCAGTTCTTC. Translated, it gives CASSPPGQATYNEQFF.

This clone was recorded many times. The chain couples TRBV6-6 to TRBJ2-1; D remains unclear. Per germline, CDR1 MNHNY and CDR2 SVGAGI (reference sequence). Trimming removed 5 bases at V and 7 bases at J, with 9 bases between. The CDR3 is made up of 12 amino acids. The CDR3 DNA reads TGTGCCAGCAGTCTGACTGTAAATGAGCAGTTCTTC. Translation gives CASSLTVNEQFF.

V and J are TRBV29-1 and TRBJ2-7, with D possibly matching TRBD2 (6 bases). Germline CDR1 is SQVTM and CDR2 is ANQGSEA. Trimming took 1 base from V and 6 from J, leaving 16 bases between them. This CDR3 is built from 14 residues. DNA of the CDR3: TGCAGCGTTGAAGGACGAGCGGGTGCCCTCGAGCAGTACTTC. It specifies CSVEGRAGALEQYF.

The chain employs TRBV7-9 and TRBJ2-7, with D maybe TRBD2 (6 bases). With 5 bases removed from V and 1 base from J, the gap between germline ends came to 15 bases. Germline V gene sequence: CDR1 SEHNR, CDR2 FQNEAQ (reference sequence). The CDR3 has 15 residues. CDR3 nucleotides: TGTGCCAGCAGCCAAGGAGGCGGGAAATCCTACGAGCAGTACTTC. Amino acid sequence: CASSQGGGKSYEQYF.

This clone was seen more than once but under ten times. V and J are TRBV7-8 and TRBJ2-7; D unresolved. Per germline, CDR1 SGHVS and CDR2 FQNEAQ. This CDR3 comprises 13 residues. V was pared by 5 bases and J by 5 bases, with 13 bases between. CDR3 sequence (DNA): TGTGCCAGCAGCCTCCCCTTAGTTGACGAGCAGTACTTC. Translating gives CASSLPLVDEQYF.

The chain couples TRBV7-9 to TRBJ2-2, with 8 bases lining up with TRBD1. Germline V CDR1 and CDR2: SEHNR, FQNEAQ (reference sequence). The junction had 9 bases not matched to a gene; V was cut back by 5 bases and J by 4 bases. The CDR3 spans 16 residues. The CDR3 DNA reads TGTGCCAGCAGCGTAACCGTAACAGGGGGCACCGGGGAGCTGTTTTTT. This sequence encodes CASSVTVTGGTGELFF.

This clone turned up a few times. The chain links TRBV7-9 to TRBJ2-4; a weak D match, TRBD1 (6 bases). Per germline, CDR1 SEHNR and CDR2 FQNEAQ (reference sequence). The CDR3 is 19 amino acids. V lost 2 bases to trimming and J lost 1 base, with 21 bases between them. CDR3 protein: CASSLLDPPPGEAKNIQYF. CDR3 nucleotide sequence: TGTGCCAGCAGCTTATTAGATCCCCCGCCAGGGGAGGCCAAAAACATTCAGTACTTC.

This clone was counted only a few times. This chain connects TRBV5-6 to TRBJ2-5, with D possibly matching TRBD2 (6 bases). The CDR3 runs 16 residues. The germline V and J ends were trimmed by 3 bases and 1 base, with 16 bases remaining between them. Germline V CDR1 and CDR2: SGHDT, YYEEEE. This CDR3 reads CASSWREAGTQETQYF. The DNA for the CDR3 is TGTGCCAGCAGCTGGAGGGAGGCAGGCACCCAAGAGACCCAGTACTTC.

The V gene is TRBV12-2, the J gene TRBJ1-1; whether TRBD1, the table's D call, matches the DNA was not checked. TRBV12-2 is listed as a pseudogene. This CDR3 is built from 14 residues. CDR3 in amino acids: CASRFQPGAKEAFF. CDR3 sequence (DNA): TGTGCAAGTCGCTTCCAGCCAGGGGCTAAAGAAGCTTTCTTT.

The CDR3: CASRAGGLYEQYF. CDR3 in DNA: TGTGCCAGCAGGGCAGGGGGCCTCTACGAGCAGTACTTC. The V call is TRBV5-6, the J call TRBJ2-7; TRBD1 matches 8 bases. This CDR3 has 13 amino acids. In germline, CDR1 is SGHDT, CDR2 YYEEEE. The junction had 4 bases not matched to a gene; V was cut back by 5 bases and J by 3 bases.

The genes are TRBV13 and TRBJ1-1; no clear D gene. V lost 4 bases, J lost 5 bases, and 17 bases lay in between. Germline CDR1 and CDR2: PRHDT and FYEKMQ (reference sequence). This CDR3 is built from 15 residues. CDR3 in DNA: TGTGCCAGCAGCTCATTAACCGGACGGCCGACTGAAGCTTTCTTT. Protein sequence: CASSSLTGRPTEAFF.

This chain uses TRBV6-5 with TRBJ2-1; TRBD1 is a possible D gene (6 bases). CDR3 length: 12 residues. V was shortened by 5 bases and J by 7 bases, with 9 bases between the two germline ends. Germline-derived CDR1 and CDR2 are MNHEY and SVGAGI. CDR3 sequence reads: CASSKQGNEQFF. CDR3 nucleotide sequence: TGTGCCAGCAGTAAACAGGGAAATGAGCAGTTCTTC.

The V and J genes are TRBV2 and TRBJ1-5; 7 bases agree with TRBD1. This CDR3 region has 14 residues. V shed 8 bases, J shed 1 base, and the junction held 5 bases outside the gene matches. The germline gives CDR1 SNHLY, CDR2 FYNNEI. The DNA of the CDR3 is TGTGCCAGCTTCCCAGGGGGGAGCAATCAGCCCCAGCATTTT. This gives the protein CASFPGGSNQPQHF.

This sequence joins TRBV29-1 and TRBJ1-1; the D gene is possibly TRBD1 (6 bases). The V gene's germline CDR1 is SQVTM and CDR2 ANQGSEA. Trimming cost V 8 bases and J 4 bases, with 14 bases left between them. The CDR3 contains 12 residues. CDR3 coding DNA: TGCAGCACCTTCGGGGGGGCCACTGAAGCTTTCTTT. Protein sequence: CSTFGGATEAFF.

This rearrangement joins TRBV29-1 to TRBJ1-1; weak D call: TRBD1 (6 bases). The CDR3 loop spans 13 amino acids. From germline, CDR1 is SQVTM and CDR2 ANQGSEA. Trimming pared 4 bases from V and 1 base from J, leaving 10 bases between. CDR3 region: CSVVGGRNTEAFF. CDR3 in DNA: TGCAGCGTTGTCGGGGGGCGGAACACTGAAGCTTTCTTT.

The rearrangement joins TRBV19 to TRBJ2-1; 7 positions agree with TRBD2. Per the germline V gene, CDR1 is LNHDA and CDR2 is SQIVND (reference sequence). The CDR3 length is 14 residues. Unmatched junction bases numbered 4, after V lost 1 base and J lost 7 bases. The CDR3 sequence: CASSIGGGRNEQFF. CDR3 bases: TGTGCCAGTAGTATAGGCGGGGGAAGAAATGAGCAGTTCTTC. Based on the CDR3 plus reference TRBV19 and TRBJ2-1, the full variable domain is DGGITQSPKYLFRKEGQNVTLSCEQNLNHDAMYWYRQDPGQGLRLIYYSQIVNDFQKGDIAEGYSVSREKKESFPLTVTSAQKNPTAFYLCASSIGGGRNEQFFGPGTRLTVL.

This clone was recorded a few times. V usage is TRBV2 and J usage is TRBJ2-1, with D unclear. The length of the CDR3 is 12 residues. V lost 11 bases to trimming and J lost 1 base, with 9 bases between them. CDR1 and CDR2 from the germline V gene are SNHLY and FYNNEI. CDR3 loop: CACGKSYNEQFF. The CDR3 nucleotides read TGTGCCTGTGGAAAATCCTACAATGAGCAGTTCTTC. The full variable domain, completed using reference TRBV2 and TRBJ2-1, is EPEVTQTPSHQVTQMGQEVILRCVPISNHLYFYWYRQILGQKVEFLVSFYNNEISEKSEIFDDQFSVERPDGSNFTLKIRSTKLEDSAMYFCACGKSYNEQFFGPGTRLTVL.

The chain couples TRBV5-6 to TRBJ1-1; maybe TRBD1 (6 bases). This CDR3 spans 12 amino acids. Per germline, CDR1 SGHDT and CDR2 YYEEEE. V was cut by 7 bases and J by 10 bases, with 17 bases left in between. This CDR3 is CASGEGGRGAFF. The CDR3 DNA is TGTGCCAGCGGGGAGGGGGGGCGAGGAGCTTTCTTT.